Included here is one T cell receptor beta chain sequence, with context. The antigen is not known. The sample originates from a study of human T cells and chemical hapten exposure. Germline CDR1 KGHSH, CDR2 LQKENI. The CDR3 is 16 amino acids. With 4 bases removed from V and 4 bases from J, the gap between germline ends came to 17 bases. Whole blood, unfractionated, served as the material for total RNA extraction. MiXCR, applied by TCRdb to the 5' RACE reads, yields one record per CDR3 protein. The sample shows over 95,000 distinct CDR3 sequences, around 20% of them seen only once. Study conclusions and caveats: Following DPC sensitization, TCRs present above 1 in 1000 frequency showed no change.

The TCR sequence derives from a human donor in good health. V is TRBV18 and J is TRBJ2-1, with D uncertain. As DNA, the CDR3 is TGTGCCAGCTCACGACCCATCAAACGCCCATACAATGAGCAGTTCTTC. Translated, it gives CASSRPIKRPYNEQFF.